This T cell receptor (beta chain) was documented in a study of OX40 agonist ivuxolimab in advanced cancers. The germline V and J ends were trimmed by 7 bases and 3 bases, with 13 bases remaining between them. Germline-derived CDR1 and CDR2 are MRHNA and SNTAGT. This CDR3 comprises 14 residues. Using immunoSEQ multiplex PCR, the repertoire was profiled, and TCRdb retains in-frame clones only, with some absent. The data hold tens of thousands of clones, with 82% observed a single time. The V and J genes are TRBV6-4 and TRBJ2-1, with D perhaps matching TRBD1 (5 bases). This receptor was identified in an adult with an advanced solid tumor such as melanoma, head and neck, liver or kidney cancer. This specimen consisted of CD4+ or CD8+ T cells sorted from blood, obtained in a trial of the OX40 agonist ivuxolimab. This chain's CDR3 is CASKVRQYYNEQFF. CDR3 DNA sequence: TGTGCCAGCAAAGTCCGACAGTACTACAATGAGCAGTTCTTC.